The rows below give T cell receptor beta chains drawn from one sample of a study of CD8 T cells in ankylosing spondylitis. TCRdb itself ran the 5' RACE reads through MiXCR, one entry per CDR3 protein. The sample carries hundreds of thousands of distinct CDR3 sequences, roughly an eighth recorded once. Sample: blood, either unsorted or a sorted T cell fraction (not recorded which). All receptors derive from a male donor with ankylosing spondylitis. Both conserved end residues are trimmed from each CDR3.

v_call cdr3_aa
TRBV10-2 ASRPRGLAGGLTQY
TRBV19 ASSSTGSTEAF
TRBV27 ASSSEAKNIQY
TRBV7-2 ASSSLAGLNTDTQY
TRBV5-1 ASSLDRIEAF
TRBV12-3/TRBV12-4 ASSLALGETQY
TRBV12-3/TRBV12-4 ASSREQQYGYT
TRBV12-5 ASGLVTSGPLEQY
TRBV27 ASSPEEWALAGGTDTQY
TRBV11-3 ASSLDQWNTGELF
TRBV11-2 ASSRGLGVGNEQF
TRBV29-1 SVEDGLAKNIQY
TRBV2 AIQDFGGNEQF
TRBV7-6 ASSLALGNYEQY
TRBV30 AWSWIGNQPQH
TRBV5-5 ASSLTLTGSYEQY
TRBV11-2 ASSPLGVRNTIY
TRBV7-9 ASSLGGSGNQYEQY
TRBV20-1 SARSEVHTDTQY
TRBV30 AWSASFLTDTQY
TRBV5-1 ASSLAQGRKTQY
TRBV5-1 ASRFQGNTEAF
TRBV4-2 ASSQDRAGAVYTQY
TRBV3-1 ASSPDRVTETQY
TRBV10-3 AIGGSETGKTGNTIY
TRBV12-3/TRBV12-4 ASSYLAGETAVEQF
TRBV7-9 ASSLKLGDNEQF
TRBV10-3 AISSLGVTRGRTEAF